This is a list of T cell receptor beta chains from one sample in a study of glioma-infiltrating T cells. MiXCR, applied by TCRdb to the multiplex PCR reads, yields one record per CDR3 protein. The sample shows 300,000 to 400,000 distinct CDR3 sequences, roughly two fifths of them seen only once. Material for sequencing was glioma tissue, nonneoplastic brain tissue, or PBMCs (not recorded which). The receptors shown here come from a human donor with low-grade glioma or glioblastoma, undergoing nonglioma brain surgery, or in good health (not recorded which). CDR3s include the opening cysteine and the closing phenylalanine or tryptophan. The D gene is left open where the match is weak. Rows may omit the clone size; those that give it use once, few, many or a size class.

d_gene	abundance	v_gene	j_gene	CDR3nt	CDR3aa
.	few	TRBV10-3	TRBJ2-1	TGTGCCATCAGTGAGGGACTACCGATCCGTGAGCAGTTCTTC	CAISEGLPIREQFF
.	many	TRBV25-1	TRBJ2-3	TGTGCCAGCAGTGAATGGTCCACAGATACGCAGTATTTT	CASSEWSTDTQYF
TRBD2	many	TRBV28	TRBJ2-1	TGTGCCAGCAGTTCCCCGGCACTAGCGGGAGTCGAGCAGTTCTTC	CASSSPALAGVEQFF
TRBD2	.	TRBV7-9	TRBJ2-1	TGTGCCAGCAGCCCCTCCGCCCGGACTAGCGGGGGTGGTGAGCAGTTCTTC	CASSPSARTSGGGEQFF
.	.	TRBV16	TRBJ2-1	TGTGCCAGCAGCCAATGGGGCAATGAGCAGTTCTTC	CASSQWGNEQFF
.	.	TRBV27	TRBJ2-1	TGTGCCAGCAGCTTCCCCGGGAGCGGAAGTTACAATGAGCAGTTCTTC	CASSFPGSGSYNEQFF
.	many	TRBV15	TRBJ1-5	TGTGCCACCAGCAGAGCCCGCGCTACTCGAGGGCCCCAGCATTTT	CATSRARATRGPQHF
.	.	TRBV20-1	TRBJ1-3	TGCAGTGCTAGAGATCTGCGGGGCTCGAGCTCTGGAAACACCATATATTTT	CSARDLRGSSSGNTIYF
.	.	TRBV7-2	TRBJ2-7	TGTGCCAGCAGCCTCGCTCGGAGCGGCGAGCAGTACTTC	CASSLARSGEQYF
.	few	TRBV2	TRBJ1-5	TGTGCCAGCAGGCATCCTCATAGCAATCAGCCCCAGCATTTT	CASRHPHSNQPQHF
.	few	TRBV6-5	TRBJ2-7	TGTGCCAGCAGTTACCAGTCGGTAGAGGGGATCCCCTACGAGCAGTACTTC	CASSYQSVEGIPYEQYF
.	many	TRBV28	TRBJ2-3	TGTGCCAGCACCCCCCTTTCATACACAGATACGCAGTATTTT	CASTPLSYTDTQYF
.	.	TRBV5-1	TRBJ2-1	TGCGCCAGCCACGTCGGGGGCAATGAGCAGTTCTTC	CASHVGGNEQFF
.	.	TRBV7-9	TRBJ1-2	TGTGCCAGCAGCCCTTATGAGGGGTCCTATGGCTACACCTTC	CASSPYEGSYGYTF
TRBD2	.	TRBV3-1	TRBJ2-5	TGTGCCAGCAGCCAAGCACTAGCGGGAGGCCCAGATCGAGAGACCCAGTACTTC	CASSQALAGGPDRETQYF
TRBD2	.	TRBV4-3	TRBJ2-1	TGCGCCAGCAGCCAAGGCACTAGCGGGAGGGCCGACAATGAGCAGTTCTTC	CASSQGTSGRADNEQFF
.	.	TRBV7-6	TRBJ2-2	TGTGCTAGCAGCTTAGAACAGAACACCGGGGAGCTGTTTTTT	CASSLEQNTGELFF
.	few	TRBV28	TRBJ2-7	TGTGCCAGCAGTTTATCGGCAGAAAGCTCCTACGAGCAGTACTTC	CASSLSAESSYEQYF
.	few	TRBV7-2	TRBJ1-1	TGTGCCAGCAGCTTCCCGGGACTCCCGAACACTGAAGCTTTCTTT	CASSFPGLPNTEAFF
.	many	TRBV6-1	TRBJ1-1	TGTGCCAGCAGTAAAACAGAGTGGACTGAAGCTTTCTTT	CASSKTEWTEAFF
.	.	TRBV20-1	TRBJ2-3	TGCAGTGCTAGAGTTGGCCCGCCTTATTCCGGCACAGATACGCAGTATTTT	CSARVGPPYSGTDTQYF
.	.	TRBV6-5	TRBJ2-7	TGTGCCAGCAGTTACCCTCCCGGGAGTCCCGAGCAGTACTTC	CASSYPPGSPEQYF
.	many	TRBV20-1	TRBJ1-3	TGCAGTGCTAGTCGGAGTTCTGGAAACACCATATATTTT	CSASRSSGNTIYF
TRBD1	.	TRBV5-1	TRBJ2-5	TGCGCCAGCAGCTTGGAAGGGGGCGCGGAGACCCAGTACTTC	CASSLEGGAETQYF
.	.	TRBV28	TRBJ1-5	TGTGCCAGCAGTAATCAAGATCAGCCCCATTATTTT	CASSNQDQPHYF
.	.	TRBV6-1	TRBJ2-1	TGTGCCAGCAGCCTCCAGGGGCCGGGGAATGAGCAGTTCTTC	CASSLQGPGNEQFF
.	.	TRBV4-3	TRBJ1-5	TGCGCCAGCAGCCAAGAATTTGCGGGATATAGCAATCAGCCCCAGCATTTT	CASSQEFAGYSNQPQHF
TRBD2	many	TRBV20-1	TRBJ2-1	TGCAGTGCTAGACCGACTAGCGGGACTTACAATGAGCAGTTCTTC	CSARPTSGTYNEQFF
.	few	TRBV2	TRBJ1-1	TGTGCCAGCAGTCGAAGGGGATCTGGAACTGAAGCTTTCTTT	CASSRRGSGTEAFF
TRBD1	.	TRBV11-2	TRBJ2-1	TGTGCCAGCAGCTTATCCACAGGGGGCGAGGGTGAGCAGTTCTTC	CASSLSTGGEGEQFF
.	few	TRBV20-1	TRBJ2-7	TGCAGCACAGGTGCAACCTACGAGCAGTACTTC	CSTGATYEQYF
.	few	TRBV4-1	TRBJ2-1	TGCGCCAGCAGCCAAAGAGGCCTCCCATACAATGAGCAGTTCTTC	CASSQRGLPYNEQFF
TRBD2	.	TRBV19	TRBJ2-1	TGTGCCAGTAGTATAAGGCTAGCGGGAGTATCAAGCTACAATGAGCAGTTCTTC	CASSIRLAGVSSYNEQFF
.	few	TRBV28	TRBJ1-3	TGTGCCAGCAGTACTTTTATAACCATATATTTT	CASSTFITIYF
.	.	TRBV3-1	TRBJ1-1	TGTGCCAGCACCACGTCTCTTGGGGGGGCCGGAGTGGACACCGAAGCTTTCTTT	CASTTSLGGAGVDTEAFF
.	few	TRBV15	TRBJ1-1	TGTGCCACCAGCAGAGCGGGACTCCTGAACACTGAAGCTTTCTTT	CATSRAGLLNTEAFF
.	.	TRBV29-1	TRBJ2-7	TGCAGCTACGCTAACGGGAGAGGGAACGAGCAGTACTTC	CSYANGRGNEQYF
.	.	TRBV30	TRBJ1-1	TGTGCCTGGAGTGAACAGGGTTGGACTGAAGCTTTCTTT	CAWSEQGWTEAFF
.	.	TRBV4-3	TRBJ2-2	TGCGCCAGCAGCCAAGCGGGTACCGACATGGACACCGGGGAGCTGTTTTTT	CASSQAGTDMDTGELFF
TRBD2	few	TRBV10-3	TRBJ2-2	TGTGCCACCCAGGGGGATAGCGGGAGTCGTTACACCGGGGAGCTGTTTTTT	CATQGDSGSRYTGELFF
TRBD1	.	TRBV20-1	TRBJ1-4	TGCAGTGCTAATCGAAACAGCGGGACAGACGATGAAAAACTGTTTTTT	CSANRNSGTDDEKLFF
.	.	TRBV20-1	TRBJ1-2	TGCAGCGTTGATAAAGGAGATAGCTACACCTTC	CSVDKGDSYTF
TRBD1	.	TRBV4-1	TRBJ1-5	TGCGCCCGCAGCGCACATCCGGGACAGGGGAAGGGTCAGCCCCAGCATTTT	CARSAHPGQGKGQPQHF
.	few	TRBV28	TRBJ1-1	TGTGCCAGCGGGCGGACGGAAGCTTTCTTT	CASGRTEAFF
.	.	TRBV20-1	TRBJ2-1	TGCAGTGCAAGGAATAGGTTAGATTCCGGTAATAGGAATGAGCAGTTCTTC	CSARNRLDSGNRNEQFF
TRBD2	.	TRBV3-1	TRBJ2-3	TGTGCCAGCAGCCACCCGATTAGCGGGAGGGCCCTCGAAGATACGAAGTATTTT	CASSHPISGRALEDTKYF
TRBD1	many	TRBV20-1	TRBJ1-5	TGCAGTGTTGGTGGGTTCGGGACAGTCGGCCAGCCCCAGCATTTT	CSVGGFGTVGQPQHF
.	.	TRBV12-3/TRBV12-4	TRBJ1-6	TGTGCCAGCAGTTTAGCGCTAGGATCACCCCTCCACTTT	CASSLALGSPLHF
TRBD2	once	TRBV20-1	TRBJ2-2	TGCAGTGCCACCGGGGTAGCGGGAGTAGTCACCGGGGAGCTGTTTTTT	CSATGVAGVVTGELFF
.	.	TRBV6-2/TRBV6-3	TRBJ1-4	TGTGCCAGCAGTTACTTAGGCAGCGTAGGAGAAAAACTGTTTTTT	CASSYLGSVGEKLFF
TRBD1	.	TRBV24-1	TRBJ1-2	TGTGCCACCAGTGGGACAGGCAGAACTTATGGCTACACCTTC	CATSGTGRTYGYTF